The source of this T cell receptor (beta chain) is a study of blood T cell repertoires in COVID-19. Study as a whole: Sample material is recorded as cDNA or gDNA derived from T cells, B-cell-depleted T cells, or PBMCs.

Symptom resolution, clearance, or two negative PCRs marked donors in Cohort 3 as recovered. V was pared by 3 bases and J by 4 bases, with 15 bases between. The CDR3 runs 15 residues. From germline, CDR1 is MDHEN and CDR2 SYDVKM. Authors' processing steps: Estimation of nucleated cell counts relied on the amplification of reference gene primers. The data were produced by immunoSEQ multiplex PCR, yet TCRdb's version contains in-frame clones alone and is incomplete. V, J and clone size are those of that table, while D and trimming were read from the DNA. The sample consists of 90,000 to 120,000 clones, 86% of them appearing once.

The material sequenced was PBMCs or T cells enriched from blood (not recorded which). The chain links TRBV28 to TRBJ1-2; TRBD1 might be the D (6 bases). The TCR comes from a woman in her fifties or sixties who had recovered from COVID-19. In nucleotides, the CDR3 is TGTGCCAGCAGTTTCTCCTTTGGGGGCCTCTATGGCTACACCTTC. Encoded protein: CASSFSFGGLYGYTF.